This is a list of T cell receptor beta chains from one sample in a study of blood T cell repertoires in COVID-19. Assay used: immunoSEQ multiplex PCR; TCRdb lists only in-frame clones, some missing. The sample shows under 300,000 clones, roughly 80% of them seen only once. The sample comprised peripheral blood. The source is a man aged 55 to 70 who had recovered from COVID-19. CDR3s leave out the opening cysteine and the closing phenylalanine or tryptophan. A D gene is named only where the DNA matches it firmly.

j_gene | d_gene | v_gene | CDR3aa
TRBJ2-6 | . | TRBV21-1 | ASSLKGNWGYHSGANVLT
TRBJ2-1 | . | TRBV18 | ASSPGGTEGNEQF
TRBJ2-1 | TRBD2 | TRBV19 | ASSGGGTINEQF
TRBJ2-5 | TRBD2 | TRBV11-2 | ASSDGGAIETQY
TRBJ2-7 | TRBD2 | TRBV5-1 | ASSLASGSTYEQY
TRBJ1-1 | . | TRBV5-1 | ASSYRGATEAF
TRBJ1-6 | . | TRBV25-1 | ASAGTGIGSPLH
TRBJ1-5 | TRBD1 | TRBV2 | ASSLTGDSNQPQH
TRBJ2-5 | . | TRBV12-5 | ASGSGSGQETQY
TRBJ2-7 | TRBD1 | TRBV7-9 | ASSFRGQGSAYEQY
TRBJ2-3 | TRBD2 | TRBV6-5 | ATNSGGAVDTQY
TRBJ2-2 | TRBD2 | TRBV5-1 | ASSFTSGNTGELF
TRBJ2-2 | TRBD1 | TRBV2 | ASSRDRVREGANTGELF
TRBJ1-1 | TRBD1 | TRBV6-5 | ASTREGRGTEAF
TRBJ2-3 | TRBD2 | TRBV2 | ASRTSGRGTLDTQY
TRBJ2-3 | . | TRBV6-5 | ASSYNPRGTVQY
TRBJ2-7 | TRBD2 | TRBV7-8 | ASSSTGTNYEQY
TRBJ1-4 | . | TRBV2 | ASSEVSATNEKLF
TRBJ2-3 | . | TRBV19 | ASRFQGVHTQY
TRBJ1-5 | . | TRBV6-1 | ASSEIQTEPWQPQH
TRBJ1-5 | . | TRBV25-1 | ASSETLQGAQH
TRBJ1-5 | . | TRBV19 | ASSIDLPGGIEQPQH
TRBJ1-1 | . | TRBV18 | ASSPAAGVNTEAF
TRBJ2-5 | TRBD2 | TRBV5-1 | ASSYTTSGRQETQY
TRBJ1-5 | . | TRBV24-1 | ATPTHRGSLLSFGNQPQH
TRBJ2-7 | TRBD2 | TRBV7-9 | ASGLAGAGEQY
TRBJ2-1 | . | TRBV27 | ASSLRVYNEQF
TRBJ2-3 | TRBD2 | TRBV18 | ASSPQPLAGGPQDTQY
TRBJ2-7 | TRBD2 | TRBV2 | ASTRTSGVEQY
TRBJ2-2 | TRBD2 | TRBV28 | ASSGGTSPGELF
TRBJ2-5 | . | TRBV28 | ASSLGAVLQETQY
TRBJ1-3 | . | TRBV24-1 | ATSDPRYPGNTIY
TRBJ1-2 | . | TRBV18 | ASSPKEAGDYGYT
TRBJ1-1 | TRBD1 | TRBV27 | ASSNRGKRTEAF
TRBJ1-4 | . | TRBV28 | ASNRGRNEKLF
TRBJ1-3 | . | TRBV5-1 | ASSLVEGGGNTIY
TRBJ2-1 | TRBD1 | TRBV7-9 | ASSLGAGGLAEQF
TRBJ2-1 | TRBD1 | TRBV6-4 | ASSGVRGTAQF
TRBJ2-7 | . | TRBV11-1 | ASSPQRGTHTGEQY
TRBJ1-2 | TRBD1 | TRBV4-1 | ASSQDRGYGSNYGYT
TRBJ1-5 | TRBD1 | TRBV5-6 | ASSSQGTGRQPQH
TRBJ2-5 | TRBD2 | TRBV5-1 | ASSGGTSGETQY
TRBJ1-2 | . | TRBV6-5 | ATRQAEYGYT
TRBJ2-7 | TRBD2 | TRBV10-3 | ATGLAATYEQY
TRBJ2-1 | TRBD2 | TRBV7-2 | ASRANAGAPGGPYNEQF
TRBJ1-1 | . | TRBV6-5 | ASTAGLNTGAF
TRBJ2-3 | . | TRBV11-3 | ASSLDLTDTQY
TRBJ2-3 | TRBD1 | TRBV7-6 | ASSLRGRDRVTDTQY
TRBJ2-1 | TRBD2 | TRBV7-3 | ASSLGAGLAGDNEQF
TRBJ2-2 | TRBD2 | TRBV19 | ASSLLAGGGTGELF
TRBJ2-1 | . | TRBV27 | ASSLERGGNEQF
TRBJ1-5 | TRBD1 | TRBV6-5 | ATRTGGSSNQPQH
TRBJ2-1 | . | TRBV7-3 | ASSSSTGAGALYNEQF